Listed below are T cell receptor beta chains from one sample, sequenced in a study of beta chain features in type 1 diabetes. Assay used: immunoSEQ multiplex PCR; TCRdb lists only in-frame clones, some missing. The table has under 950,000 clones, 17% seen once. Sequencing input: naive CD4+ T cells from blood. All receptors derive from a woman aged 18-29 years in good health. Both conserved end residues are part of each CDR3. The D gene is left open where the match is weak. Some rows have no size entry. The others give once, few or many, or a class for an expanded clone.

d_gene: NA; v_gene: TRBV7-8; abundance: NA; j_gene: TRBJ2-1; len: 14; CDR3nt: TGTGCCAGCAGCTTCCGGGAAGGCTACAATGAGCAGTTCTTC; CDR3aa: CASSFREGYNEQFF
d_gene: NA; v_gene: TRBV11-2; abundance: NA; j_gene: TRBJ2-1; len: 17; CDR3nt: TGTGCCAGCAGCTTAAGGGGTAGACTAGAAGTCTACAATGAGCAGTTCTTC; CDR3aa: CASSLRGRLEVYNEQFF
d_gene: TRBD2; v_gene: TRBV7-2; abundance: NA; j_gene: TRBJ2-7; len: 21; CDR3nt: TGTGCCAGCAGCTTAGCGCGTCGGGGCGGGATCGGCGGGAGTTTCGCCTACGAGCAGTACTTC; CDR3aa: CASSLARRGGIGGSFAYEQYF
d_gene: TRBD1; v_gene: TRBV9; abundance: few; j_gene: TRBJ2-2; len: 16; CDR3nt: TGTGCCAGCAGCGTAGTGGGACAGGGTTTTACCGGGGAGCTGTTTTTT; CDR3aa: CASSVVGQGFTGELFF
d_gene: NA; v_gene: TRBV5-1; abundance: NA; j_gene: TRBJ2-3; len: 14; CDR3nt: TGCGCCAGCTGCCCGGCCCAGAGCACAGATACGCAGTATTTT; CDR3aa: CASCPAQSTDTQYF
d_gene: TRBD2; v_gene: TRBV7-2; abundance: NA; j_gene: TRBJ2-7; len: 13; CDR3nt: TGTGCCAGCAGCCCCCAAAGCGGGAGGGCTCGGTACTTC; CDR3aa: CASSPQSGRARYF
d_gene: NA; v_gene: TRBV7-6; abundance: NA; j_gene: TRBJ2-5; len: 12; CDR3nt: TGTGCCAGCAGCTTAGGGGCGGGAACCCAGTACTTC; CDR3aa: CASSLGAGTQYF
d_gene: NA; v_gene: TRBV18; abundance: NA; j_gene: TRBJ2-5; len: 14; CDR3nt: TGTGCCAGCTCACCCAGCAACCCGAGGGAGACCCAGTACTTC; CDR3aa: CASSPSNPRETQYF
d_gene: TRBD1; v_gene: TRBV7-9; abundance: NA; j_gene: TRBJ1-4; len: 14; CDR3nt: TGTGCCTGCAGCTTAAAGGACAGGGTTGAAAAACTGTTTTTT; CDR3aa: CACSLKDRVEKLFF
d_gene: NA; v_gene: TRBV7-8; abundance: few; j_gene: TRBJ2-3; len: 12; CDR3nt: TGTGCCAGCAGCGAAAACACAGATACGCAGTATTTT; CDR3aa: CASSENTDTQYF
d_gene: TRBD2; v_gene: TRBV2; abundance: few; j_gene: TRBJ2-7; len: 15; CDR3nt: TGTGCCAGCAGTGTATGGGGACTAGAAAGCTACGAGCAGTACTTC; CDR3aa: CASSVWGLESYEQYF
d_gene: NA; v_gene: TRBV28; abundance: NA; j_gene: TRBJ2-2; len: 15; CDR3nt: TGTGCCAGCGGTCCCCTAGCGTTGAACACCGGGGAGCTGTTTTTT; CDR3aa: CASGPLALNTGELFF
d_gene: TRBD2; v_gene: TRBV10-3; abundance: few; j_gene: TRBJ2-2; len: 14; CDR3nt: TGTGCCATCAGTTGGACTAGCGGTATCGGGGAGCTGTTTTTT; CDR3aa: CAISWTSGIGELFF
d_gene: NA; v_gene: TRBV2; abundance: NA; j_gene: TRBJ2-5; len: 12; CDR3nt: TGTGCCAGCAGTGAAATACCAGAGACCCAGTACTTC; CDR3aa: CASSEIPETQYF
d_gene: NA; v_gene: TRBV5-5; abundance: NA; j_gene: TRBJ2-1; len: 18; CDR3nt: TGCGCCAGCAGCCAGGATACGACCGGGACAAAGACTGGCTCCGGGAAGTTCTTC; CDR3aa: CASSQDTTGTKTGSGKFF
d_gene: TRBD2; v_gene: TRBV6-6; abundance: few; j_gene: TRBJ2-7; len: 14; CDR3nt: TGTGCCAGCAGTGACTCGGGCGGGAGTGACGAGCAGTACTTC; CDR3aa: CASSDSGGSDEQYF
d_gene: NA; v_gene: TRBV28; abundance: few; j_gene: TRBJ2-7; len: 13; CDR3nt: TGTGCCAGCAGTTTTGGACCGATCTACGAGCAGTACTTC; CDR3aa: CASSFGPIYEQYF
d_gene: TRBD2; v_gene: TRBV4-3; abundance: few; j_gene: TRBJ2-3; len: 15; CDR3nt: TGCGCCAGCAGCCAAAGCGGGAGTGGCACAGATACGCAGTATTTT; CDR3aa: CASSQSGSGTDTQYF
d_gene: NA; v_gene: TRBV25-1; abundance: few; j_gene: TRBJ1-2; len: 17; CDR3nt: TGTGCCAGCAGTGATTCATTCGGCTCAGACAGTAACTATGGCTACACCTTC; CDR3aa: CASSDSFGSDSNYGYTF
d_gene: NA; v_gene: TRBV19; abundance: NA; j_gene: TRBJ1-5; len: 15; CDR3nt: TGTGCCAGTAGTTCCTACGACAGAGGCAATCAGCCCCAGCATTTT; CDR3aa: CASSSYDRGNQPQHF
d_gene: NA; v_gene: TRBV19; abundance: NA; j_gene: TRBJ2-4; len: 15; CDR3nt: TGTGCCAGTAGTTCACTACTAGTTGATAAAAACATTCAGTACTTC; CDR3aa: CASSSLLVDKNIQYF
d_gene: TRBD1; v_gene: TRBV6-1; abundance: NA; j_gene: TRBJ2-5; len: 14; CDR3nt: TGTGCCAGCAGTCCCCGGACAGGCCAAGAGACCCAGTACTTC; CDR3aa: CASSPRTGQETQYF
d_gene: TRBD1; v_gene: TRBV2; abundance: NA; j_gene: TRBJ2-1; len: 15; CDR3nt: TGTGCCAGCAGTACGACAGGGGGCCCCAGGTATGAGCAGTTCTTC; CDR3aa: CASSTTGGPRYEQFF
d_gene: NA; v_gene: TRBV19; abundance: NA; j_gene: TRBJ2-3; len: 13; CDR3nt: TGTGCCTCCCGAGGGATCGGGGTCGATACGCAGTATTTT; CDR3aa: CASRGIGVDTQYF
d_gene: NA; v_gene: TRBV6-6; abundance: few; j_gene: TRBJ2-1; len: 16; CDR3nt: TGTGCCAGCAGTTACTCTTTAGTTGGATCCTACAATGAGCAGTTCTTC; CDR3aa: CASSYSLVGSYNEQFF
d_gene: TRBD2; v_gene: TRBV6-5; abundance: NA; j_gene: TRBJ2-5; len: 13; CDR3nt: TGTGCCAGCAGGCCAGCGGGAAGGGAGACCCAGTACTTC; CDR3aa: CASRPAGRETQYF
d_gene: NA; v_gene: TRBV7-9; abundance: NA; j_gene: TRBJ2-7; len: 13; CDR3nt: TGTGCCAGCAGCTTACCTAATGTCTACGAGCAGTACTTC; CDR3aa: CASSLPNVYEQYF
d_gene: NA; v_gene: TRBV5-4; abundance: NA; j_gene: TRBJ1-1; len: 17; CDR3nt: TGTGCCAGCAGCTTGGGACCCCACAGAGGGAGGAACACTGAAGCTTTCTTT; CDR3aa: CASSLGPHRGRNTEAFF
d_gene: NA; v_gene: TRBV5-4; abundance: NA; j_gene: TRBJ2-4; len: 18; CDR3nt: TGTGCCAGCAGCTCCTTACAACAGAATCAAATAGCCAAAAACATTCAGTACTTC; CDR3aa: CASSSLQQNQIAKNIQYF
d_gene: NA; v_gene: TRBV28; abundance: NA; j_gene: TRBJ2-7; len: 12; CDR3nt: TGTGCCAGCAGTTTATCCCCCTACGAGCAGTACTTC; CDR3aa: CASSLSPYEQYF
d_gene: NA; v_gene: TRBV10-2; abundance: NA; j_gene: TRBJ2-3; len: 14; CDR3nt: TGCGCCAGCAGTGAGCGGCTTATCACAGATACGCAGTATTTT; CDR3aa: CASSERLITDTQYF
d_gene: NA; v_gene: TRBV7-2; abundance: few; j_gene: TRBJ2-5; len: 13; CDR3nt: TGTGCCAGCAGCTTTTGGCTCCAAGAGACCCAGTACTTC; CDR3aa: CASSFWLQETQYF
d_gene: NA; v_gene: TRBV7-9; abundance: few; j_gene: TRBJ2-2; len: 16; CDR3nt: TGTGCCAGCAGCTTTATCGGTTCAGCGATCACCGGGGAGCTGTTTTTT; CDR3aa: CASSFIGSAITGELFF
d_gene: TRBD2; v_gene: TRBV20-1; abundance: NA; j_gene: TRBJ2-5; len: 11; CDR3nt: TGCAGCGAACTAGCGACAGAGACCCAGTACTTC; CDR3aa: CSELATETQYF
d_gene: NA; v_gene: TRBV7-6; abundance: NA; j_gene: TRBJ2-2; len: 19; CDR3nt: TGTGCCAGCAGCTTAAGGGTTCCTGTTCAGGGCCGAGGTACCGGGGAGCTGTTTTTT; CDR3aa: CASSLRVPVQGRGTGELFF
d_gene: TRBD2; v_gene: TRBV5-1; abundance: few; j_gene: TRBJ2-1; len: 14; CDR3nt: TGCGCCAGCAACCCTAGCGGGACCAACAATGAGCAGTTCTTC; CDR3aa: CASNPSGTNNEQFF
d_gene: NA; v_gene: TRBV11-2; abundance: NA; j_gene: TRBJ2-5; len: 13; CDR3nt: TGTGCCAGCAGCTCCCTGCCGCAAGAGACCCAGTACTTC; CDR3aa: CASSSLPQETQYF
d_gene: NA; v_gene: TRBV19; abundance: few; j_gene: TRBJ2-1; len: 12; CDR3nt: TGTGCCAGTAGTAGTCTCTACAATGAGCAGTTCTTC; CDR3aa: CASSSLYNEQFF
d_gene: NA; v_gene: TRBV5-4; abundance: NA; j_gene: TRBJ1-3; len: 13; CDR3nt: TGTGCCAGCAGTGTGGTCTCTGGAAACACCATATATTTT; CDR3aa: CASSVVSGNTIYF
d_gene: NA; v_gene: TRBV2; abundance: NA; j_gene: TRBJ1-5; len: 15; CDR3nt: TGTGCCAGCAGACTCAAGGACCTTAGCAATCAGCCCCAGCATTTT; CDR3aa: CASRLKDLSNQPQHF
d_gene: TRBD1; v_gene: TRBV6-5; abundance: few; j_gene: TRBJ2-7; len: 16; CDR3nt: TGTGCCAGCAGTTACTCTGACAGGGGCCGTTTATCCGAGCAGTACTTC; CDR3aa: CASSYSDRGRLSEQYF
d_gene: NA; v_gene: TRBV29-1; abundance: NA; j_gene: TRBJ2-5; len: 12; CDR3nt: TGCAGCGTCCAAAAACAGGCGGAGACCCAGTACTTC; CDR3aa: CSVQKQAETQYF
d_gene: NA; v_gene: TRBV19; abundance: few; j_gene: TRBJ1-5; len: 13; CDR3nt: TGTGCCAGTAAATTTTCAACAGATCAGCCCCAGCATTTT; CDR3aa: CASKFSTDQPQHF
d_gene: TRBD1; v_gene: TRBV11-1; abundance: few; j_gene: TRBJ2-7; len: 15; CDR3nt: TGTGCCAGCAGCTTAGAATTACAGGGGGCCCACGAGCAGTACTTC; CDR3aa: CASSLELQGAHEQYF